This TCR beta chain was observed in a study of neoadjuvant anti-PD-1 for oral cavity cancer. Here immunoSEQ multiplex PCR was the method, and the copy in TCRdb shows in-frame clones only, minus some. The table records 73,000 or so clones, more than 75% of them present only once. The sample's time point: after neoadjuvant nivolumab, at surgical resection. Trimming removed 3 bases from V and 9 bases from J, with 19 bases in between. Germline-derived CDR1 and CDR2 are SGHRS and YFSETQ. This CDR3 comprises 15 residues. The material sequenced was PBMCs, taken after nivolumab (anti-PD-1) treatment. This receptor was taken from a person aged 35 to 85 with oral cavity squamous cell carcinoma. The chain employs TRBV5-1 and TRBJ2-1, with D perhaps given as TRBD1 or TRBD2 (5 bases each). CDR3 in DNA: TGCGCCAGCAGCTCTCCGGGACCAGGGTTCAGTGAGCAGTTCTTC. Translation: CASSSPGPGFSEQFF.